This passage covers 23 T cell receptor beta chains from one sample sequenced in a study of cytomegalovirus exposure and HLA in healthy donors. Method: immunoSEQ multiplex PCR; TCRdb's copy keeps in-frame clones and lacks some. The repertoire includes 170,000 or so clones, around 81% of them detected once, and 2.5% to 3% sits in the top ten. Material: PBMCs. These TCRs come from a woman aged 18-35 years in good health and CMV-seropositive.

This clone was seen a single time. The chain has TRBV5-8 and TRBJ2-7; the match to TRBD1 covers 9 bases. There are 15 residues in the CDR3. Trimming cost V 0 bases and J 7 bases; bases outside gene matches: 8. Germline V gene data show CDR1 as SGHTS and CDR2 as YDEGEE. CDR3: CASSLEGTGRGEQYF. DNA for the CDR3: TGTGCCAGCAGCTTGGAAGGGACAGGGCGCGGGGAGCAGTACTTC.

V is TRBV27 and J is TRBJ1-5, with D possibly being TRBD1 (6 bases). The CDR3 runs to 19 residues. CDR1 is MNHEY and CDR2 is SMNVEV in the germline V gene (reference sequence). The V end was cut by 6 bases, the J end by 0 bases, with 24 bases between. CDR3 bases: TGTGCCAGCAGCCTAAGCCCCAGCGGGGGCGGGTATAGCAATCAGCCCCAGCATTTT. Protein product: CASSLSPSGGGYSNQPQHF.

This chain uses TRBV10-3 with TRBJ2-5; a possible D gene is TRBD2 (5 bases). This CDR3 region has 15 residues. Germline CDR1 ENHRY, CDR2 SYGVKD. Trimming took 2 bases from V and 4 from J, leaving 14 bases between them. CDR3: CAISEAGGGRETQYF. The CDR3 DNA reads as TGTGCCATCAGTGAGGCCGGAGGAGGTCGAGAGACCCAGTACTTC.

The chain employs TRBV5-6 and TRBJ1-2; possibly TRBD1 for D (5 bases). Germline CDR1 is SGHDT and CDR2 is YYEEEE. Trimming stripped 0 bases from V and 3 bases from J, with 12 bases between. The CDR3 spans 15 residues. The CDR3 DNA sequence: TGTGCCAGCAGCTTGGGGGGCGGTCATTACTATGGCTACACCTTC. Residues: CASSLGGGHYYGYTF.

The rearrangement joins TRBV19 to TRBJ1-2; TRBD1 aligns across 9 bases. V gave up 3 bases and J gave up 4 bases; unmatched junction bases: 6. Germline V gene data show CDR1 as LNHDA and CDR2 as SQIVND (reference sequence). This CDR3 spans 15 amino acids. CDR3 in DNA: TGTGCCAGTAGTATGTCGGGACAGGGAGGCTATGGCTACACCTTC. Translating gives CASSMSGQGGYGYTF. The whole variable domain, filled in from reference TRBV19 and TRBJ1-2, reads DGGITQSPKYLFRKEGQNVTLSCEQNLNHDAMYWYRQDPGQGLRLIYYSQIVNDFQKGDIAEGYSVSREKKESFPLTVTSAQKNPTAFYLCASSMSGQGGYGYTFGSGTRLTVV.

The gene calls are TRBV11-2 and TRBJ1-2, with 9 positions matching TRBD1. The CDR3 consists of 14 residues. J lost 2 bases, V lost 5 bases, and 3 bases had no gene match. Germline lookup yields CDR1 SGHAT and CDR2 FQNNGV. CDR3 sequence: CASSMTGGNYGYTF. The CDR3 bases are TGTGCCAGCAGCATGACAGGGGGAAACTATGGCTACACCTTC.

The J gene is TRBJ1-1, the V gene TRBV6-6; 8 nucleotides agree with TRBD1. The CDR3 runs 14 residues. V gave up 3 bases and J gave up 6 bases; unmatched junction bases: 6. Looked up from germline, CDR1 is MNHNY and CDR2 is SVGAGI (reference sequence). CDR3 sequence: CASSYTTGGPEAFF. The CDR3 bases are TGTGCCAGCAGTTATACCACAGGGGGACCTGAAGCTTTCTTT.

This rearrangement joins TRBV19 to TRBJ1-3; 10 bases are a match to TRBD1. The CDR3 extends over 15 amino acids. J gave up 2 bases and V 5 bases, and 3 bases lay outside the gene matches. Germline V gene sequence: CDR1 LNHDA, CDR2 SQIVND (reference sequence). The chain's CDR3 is CASSSTGGAGNTIYF. The CDR3 DNA is TGTGCCAGTAGTTCGACAGGGGGCGCTGGAAACACCATATATTTT.

The chain links TRBV6-5 to TRBJ2-7; no clear D. Germline loops: CDR1 MNHEY, CDR2 SVGAGI. This CDR3 spans 13 amino acids. V was shortened by 5 bases and J by 3 bases, with 11 bases between the two germline ends. In nucleotides, the CDR3 is TGTGCCAGCAGTACTGACTCGGTCTACGAGCAGTACTTC. Its translation: CASSTDSVYEQYF.

This clone was detected a few times. The V and J genes are TRBV6-1 and TRBJ2-7; D remains unclear. Germline loops: CDR1 MNHNS, CDR2 SASEGT. CDR3 length equals 14 residues. The V end lost 2 bases, the J end lost 6 bases, and 14 bases lay between the germline ends. CDR3 loop: CASSERGRGPEQYF. The CDR3 coding sequence is TGTGCCAGCAGTGAACGTGGTAGAGGCCCCGAGCAGTACTTC.

This clone was picked up a small number of times. V is TRBV7-9 and J is TRBJ1-2, with 10 bases aligning to TRBD1. Germline-derived CDR1 and CDR2 are SEHNR and FQNEAQ (reference sequence). After removal of 5 bases from V and 5 bases from J, the junction contained 5 bases not matched to a gene. There are 14 residues in the CDR3. The CDR3 sequence is CASSPDRGHYGYTF. The CDR3 DNA sequence: TGTGCCAGCAGCCCCGACAGGGGGCATTATGGCTACACCTTC.

The V call is TRBV19, the J call TRBJ1-1; D perhaps matches TRBD1 (5 bases). Trimming took off 3 bases at V and 0 bases at J, with 32 bases between the two ends. Germline CDR1 is LNHDA and CDR2 is SQIVND (reference sequence). The CDR3 loop spans 22 amino acids. CDR3 amino acids: CASSMFRGGGIPFPNLNTEAFF. In DNA form, the CDR3 reads TGTGCCAGTAGTATGTTTAGGGGAGGTGGGATCCCATTTCCCAATTTGAACACTGAAGCTTTCTTT. Full variable domain (outside the CDR3, taken from reference TRBV19 and TRBJ1-1): DGGITQSPKYLFRKEGQNVTLSCEQNLNHDAMYWYRQDPGQGLRLIYYSQIVNDFQKGDIAEGYSVSREKKESFPLTVTSAQKNPTAFYLCASSMFRGGGIPFPNLNTEAFFGQGTRLTVV.

The chain links TRBV19 to TRBJ2-7; TRBD1 might be the D (6 bases). This CDR3 has 14 residues. The V end was cut by 3 bases, the J end by 0 bases, with 9 bases between. Germline loops: CDR1 LNHDA, CDR2 SQIVND (reference sequence). As DNA, the CDR3 is TGTGCCAGTAGTATGCAGGGGAGCTCCTACGAGCAGTACTTC. Its protein is CASSMQGSSYEQYF. The full variable domain, completed using reference TRBV19 and TRBJ2-7, is DGGITQSPKYLFRKEGQNVTLSCEQNLNHDAMYWYRQDPGQGLRLIYYSQIVNDFQKGDIAEGYSVSREKKESFPLTVTSAQKNPTAFYLCASSMQGSSYEQYFGPGTRLTVT.

The chain combines TRBV27 with TRBJ2-2, with 8 bases lining up with TRBD2. The length of the CDR3 is 16 residues. Unmatched junction bases numbered 2, after V lost 2 bases and J lost 0 bases. The germline V gene has CDR1 MNHEY and CDR2 SMNVEV (reference sequence). CDR3 sequence reads: CASSLRGGSNTGELFF. In DNA, the CDR3 is TGTGCCAGCAGTTTACGGGGGGGGTCGAACACCGGGGAGCTGTTTTTT.

This chain connects TRBV28 to TRBJ2-7, with D hard to call. The CDR3 consists of 13 residues. Trimming removed 4 bases from V and 9 bases from J, with 16 bases in between. CDR1 is MDHEN and CDR2 is SYDVKM in the germline V gene. Here the CDR3 DNA reads TGTGCCAGCAGTTCCTCCAGGTATGTTAGGCAGTACTTC. As protein: CASSSSRYVRQYF.

This chain connects TRBV7-9 to TRBJ2-1, with 10 bases lining up with TRBD2. The CDR3 totals 17 residues. Trimming removed 5 bases from V and 9 bases from J; junction bases left unmatched: 16. Germline CDR1 reads SEHNR; CDR2 reads FQNEAQ (reference sequence). CDR3 residues: CASSGLLLAGRGGEQFF. CDR3 in DNA: TGTGCCAGCAGCGGCCTCCTACTAGCGGGGAGAGGCGGTGAGCAGTTCTTC.

The chain joins TRBV7-2 to TRBJ2-2, with 7 bases that match TRBD1. The CDR3 contains 15 residues. Germline values: CDR1 SGHTA, CDR2 FQGNSA. With V trimmed by 5 bases and J by 6 bases, 9 bases remained unmatched. CDR3 sequence: CASSRDRVHAGELFF. CDR3 coding DNA: TGTGCCAGCAGCCGCGACAGGGTTCACGCCGGGGAGCTGTTTTTT.

This clone was detected a few times. The J gene is TRBJ2-7, the V gene TRBV4-1; no firm D call. The CDR3 runs 13 residues. Trimming cost V 4 bases and J 2 bases, with 9 bases left between them. Germline loops: CDR1 MGHRA, CDR2 YSYEKL. CDR3 coding DNA: TGCGCCAGCAGCCTTTCTTCCGCCTACGAGCAGTACTTC. This sequence encodes CASSLSSAYEQYF.

The chain links TRBV5-1 to TRBJ2-1, with D possibly being TRBD2 (6 bases). The CDR3 consists of 15 residues. V dropped 7 bases and J dropped 7 bases, with 21 bases sitting between them. CDR1 and CDR2 (germline): SGHRS, YFSETQ. The CDR3 DNA is TGCGCCAGCCGGCCCGGGAGCCAACTCGGGAATGAGCAGTTCTTC. Its translation is CASRPGSQLGNEQFF.

The CDR3: CASSPRDRGSNTEAFF. CDR3 coding DNA: TGCGCCAGCAGCCCCCGGGACAGGGGATCCAACACTGAAGCTTTCTTT. The chain employs TRBV5-1 and TRBJ1-1; the match to TRBD1 covers 10 bases. This CDR3 is built from 16 residues. The ends lost 4 bases at V and 2 bases at J; junction bases unmatched: 8. The germline gives CDR1 SGHRS, CDR2 YFSETQ. Based on the CDR3 plus reference TRBV5-1 and TRBJ1-1, the full variable domain is KAGVTQTPRYLIKTRGQQVTLSCSPISGHRSVSWYQQTPGQGLQFLFEYFSETQRNKGNFPGRFSGRQFSNSRSEMNVSTLELGDSALYLCASSPRDRGSNTEAFFGQGTRLTVV.

The CDR3 is CASSPGGIRTDTQYF. For the CDR3, the DNA is TGTGCCAGCAGCCCTGGGGGGATACGCACAGATACGCAGTATTTT. J is TRBJ2-3 and V is TRBV11-2; D is perhaps TRBD2 (6 bases). The length of the CDR3 is 15 residues. The germline V gene encodes CDR1 SGHAT and CDR2 FQNNGV. With 5 bases removed from V and 1 base from J, the gap between germline ends came to 13 bases.

The genes are TRBV6-4 and TRBJ1-2; no firm D call. The CDR3 spans 17 residues. Trimming shortened V by 3 bases and J by 3 bases, and 20 bases separated the two germline ends. In germline, CDR1 is MRHNA, CDR2 SNTAGT. CDR3: CASSEVAETPGDYGYTF. In DNA form, the CDR3 reads TGTGCCAGCAGTGAAGTGGCCGAAACACCCGGGGACTATGGCTACACCTTC.

This rearrangement joins TRBV7-8 to TRBJ1-5; D might be TRBD1 (5 bases). There are 15 residues in the CDR3. Germline V gene lookup returns CDR1 SGHVS and CDR2 FQNEAQ. V dropped 5 bases and J dropped 9 bases, with 20 bases sitting between them. DNA of the CDR3: TGTGCCAGCAGCCTGCAGACAGCCGCCGTAGGGCCCCAGCATTTT. Encoded protein: CASSLQTAAVGPQHF.